The 7 T cell receptor beta chains below come from one sample, sequenced in a study of T cells in Graves' hyperthyroidism and ophthalmopathy. TCR beta CDR3 regions were amplified from RNA. HTBI primers drove first-round RT-PCR of the TCR CDR3. TCRdb re-called the multiplex PCR reads through MiXCR, storing one row per CDR3 protein. The sample carries 300,000 to 450,000 distinct CDR3 sequences, just under 15% recorded once. The sample consisted of blood. These receptors were taken from a woman in her twenties or thirties with Graves' hyperthyroidism.

Concerning this clonotype: At one of its ends the junction is not consistent with the germline gene, which may arise from a read error. The CDR3 DNA reads TGTGGCAGCAGTTATTCGGACCAGGGGAGCACAGATACGCAGTATTTT. This gives the protein CGSSYSDQGSTDTQYF. V usage is TRBV6-5 and J usage is TRBJ2-3; the D gene is possibly TRBD1 (6 bases). Per germline, CDR1 MNHEY and CDR2 SVGAGI. This CDR3 has 16 amino acids.

V is TRBV5-1 and J is TRBJ2-2, with 10 bases fitting TRBD2. Germline trimming cut 6 bases from V and 6 bases from J; bases unmatched to any gene: 8. This CDR3 contains 15 residues. Per the germline V gene, CDR1 is SGHRS and CDR2 is YFSETQ. The CDR3 coding sequence is TGCGCCAGCAAGCCCCTAGCGGGAGATTCCGGGGAGCTGTTTTTT. Protein sequence: CASKPLAGDSGELFF.

The chain has TRBV7-3 and TRBJ2-1; D is uncertain. V lost 2 bases, J lost 5 bases, and 10 bases lay in between. CDR1 and CDR2 from the germline V gene are SGHTA and FQGTGA. The CDR3 is made up of 14 amino acids. CDR3: CASSLLIGDNEQFF. CDR3 sequence (DNA): TGTGCCAGCAGCTTACTGATTGGAGACAATGAGCAGTTCTTC.

This clonotype was counted a few times. The J gene is TRBJ2-7, the V gene TRBV6-6; 9 nucleotides align to TRBD1. Trimming at V came to 2 bases and at J to 5 bases, leaving 10 bases not matched to a gene. Germline V gene sequence: CDR1 MNHNY, CDR2 SVGAGI (reference sequence). The CDR3 totals 16 residues. DNA for the CDR3: TGTGCCAGCAGTTACCAGACTAACAGGGGGCTCCACGAGCAGTACTTC. Translating gives CASSYQTNRGLHEQYF.

This clonotype was seen at least ten times. This chain links TRBV28 with TRBJ2-1; TRBD1 aligns across 8 bases. J gave up 1 base and V 5 bases, and 4 bases lay outside the gene matches. This CDR3 comprises 15 residues. Germline values: CDR1 MDHEN, CDR2 SYDVKM. The CDR3 loop is CASSDRQGSYNEQFF. The CDR3 nucleotides are TGTGCCAGCAGTGACAGACAGGGGTCCTACAATGAGCAGTTCTTC.

This clonotype appeared many times. The chain links TRBV6-1 to TRBJ2-7; 8 bases match TRBD2. The CDR3 extends over 14 amino acids. Germline V gene data show CDR1 as MNHNS and CDR2 as SASEGT. The ends lost 5 bases at V and 2 bases at J; junction bases unmatched: 5. CDR3 bases: TGTGCCAGCAGTTCAGCGGGAGCCACCTACGAGCAGTACTTC. Residues: CASSSAGATYEQYF.

This sequence joins TRBV24-1 and TRBJ1-2; D is perhaps TRBD1 (5 bases). The V end was cut by 7 bases, the J end by 4 bases, with 12 bases between. Germline V gene data show CDR1 as KGHDR and CDR2 as SFDVKD. The CDR3 sequence is 13 residues long. CDR3 region: CATSGQRGYGYTF. In DNA, the CDR3 is TGTGCCACCAGCGGCCAGAGGGGCTATGGCTACACCTTC.